The next 9 T cell receptor beta chains were all read from a single sample in a study of T cell repertoires in cytomegalovirus infection. MiXCR, run by TCRdb on the reads, gives a single entry per CDR3 protein. The sample includes about 900,000 distinct CDR3 sequences, around 32% of them seen just once. The antigens these receptors bind are not known. The sequencing used cultured CD8+ T cells from PBMCs, collected from culture after CMV antigen stimulation. These receptors were obtained from a human donor in good health (CMV status not recorded). Some clones in this sample may be carry-over from other donors' samples.

This clonotype was detected a few times. J is TRBJ2-7 and V is TRBV7-2; possibly TRBD1 or TRBD2 for D (5 bases each). Germline V CDR1 and CDR2: SGHTA, FQGNSA. CDR3 length: 17 amino acids. V was pared by 0 bases and J by 4 bases, with 19 bases between. Here the CDR3 reads CASSLAGGNVGLYEQYV. CDR3 coding DNA: TGTGCCAGCAGCTTAGCTGGGGGAAACGTCGGCCTGTACGAGCAGTACGTC.

This clonotype was recorded a few times. The rearrangement joins TRBV11-2 to TRBJ2-1; weak D call: TRBD2 (5 bases). The CDR3 runs to 13 residues. V dropped 5 bases and J dropped 12 bases, with 17 bases sitting between them. Germline CDR1 and CDR2: SGHAT and FQNNGV. CDR3 in amino acids: CASSRIWAEGQFF. The DNA for the CDR3 is TGTGCCAGCAGCCGTATTTGGGCCGAGGGGCAGTTCTTC. Combining the CDR3 with reference TRBV11-2 and TRBJ2-1 gives the whole variable domain EAGVAQSPRYKIIEKRQSVAFWCNPISGHATLYWYQQILGQGPKLLIQFQNNGVVDDSQLPKDRFSAERLKGVDSTLKIQPAKLEDSAVYLCASSRIWAEGQFFGPGTRLTVL.

This clonotype has a count of ten or more. J is TRBJ2-5 and V is TRBV12-3 or TRBV12-4, with a tentative D call TRBD2 (6 bases). V was cut by 3 bases and J by 5 bases, with 10 bases left in between. The CDR3 totals 13 residues. The CDR3 spells CASSFAGRETQYF. The CDR3 nucleotides read TGTGCCAGCAGTTTCGCAGGGAGGGAGACCCAGTACTTC.

V gene TRBV15 combines with J gene TRBJ1-5; the D is unclear. Trimming pared 0 bases from V and 8 bases from J, leaving 8 bases between. From germline, CDR1 is LNHNV and CDR2 YYDKDF (reference sequence). CDR3 length: 13 residues. CDR3 nucleotides: TGTGCCACCAGCAGAGATGAAGAAGAGCCCCAGCATTTT. Protein product: CATSRDEEEPQHF.

This clonotype was seen just once. This chain connects TRBV19 to TRBJ1-4, with a possible D match to TRBD1 (6 bases). Germline assignment: CDR1 LNHDA and CDR2 SQIVND (reference sequence). Deletions cut 8 bases from V and 6 bases from J, with 22 bases between. The length of the CDR3 is 16 residues. This CDR3 reads CASRPPATNRDEKLFF. As DNA, the CDR3 is TGTGCCAGTCGCCCCCCGGCGACCAACAGGGATGAAAAACTGTTTTTT.

The chain carries TRBV10-3 and TRBJ2-7; maybe TRBD1 (5 bases). V shed 0 bases and J shed 0 bases, with 9 bases lying between them. The CDR3 runs to 15 residues. Germline V gene data show CDR1 as ENHRY and CDR2 as SYGVKD. DNA for the CDR3: TGTGCCATCAGTGAGTCATGGGGCAGCTCCTACGAGCAGTACGTC. Protein: CAISESWGSSYEQYV.

The chain links TRBV6-2 or TRBV6-3 to TRBJ1-2; possible D gene TRBD1, 6 bases. Trimming took 2 bases from V and 6 from J, leaving 13 bases between them. CDR3 length equals 14 residues. Germline CDR1 MNHEY, CDR2 SVGEGT. The CDR3 loop reads CASSYEGWDNGYTF. The CDR3 DNA reads as TGTGCCAGCAGTTACGAGGGTTGGGACAATGGCTACACCTTC.

This clonotype turned up a few times. The chain joins TRBV27 to TRBJ1-2; D unresolved. Trimming shortened V by 9 bases and J by 4 bases, and 15 bases separated the two germline ends. The CDR3 length is 13 residues. Per the germline V gene, CDR1 is MNHEY and CDR2 is SMNVEV (reference sequence). This chain's CDR3 is CASSPSVSYGYTF. DNA for the CDR3: TGTGCCAGTAGCCCCAGCGTGTCCTATGGCTACACCTTC.

This clonotype has only a few counts. This chain's CDR3 is CASGADTDTQYF. In DNA form, the CDR3 reads TGTGCCAGCGGAGCCGACACAGATACGCAGTATTTT. The rearrangement joins TRBV28 to TRBJ2-3, with no clear D. The germline V gene encodes CDR1 MDHEN and CDR2 SYDVKM. There are 12 residues in the CDR3. V lost 8 bases and J 2 bases, leaving 8 bases between the germline ends.